This T cell receptor (beta chain) was sequenced in a study of CD8 T cells in Susac syndrome. Whole-study findings and limits: There was no clonal expansion in the CD4+ T cell repertoires of Susac syndrome.

J lost 3 bases, V lost 6 bases, and 1 base had no gene match. The V gene's germline CDR1 is MNHEY and CDR2 SVGAGI. The CDR3 is 14 amino acids. TCR beta sequencing was performed on blood CD8+ and CD4+ T cells. Fulfillment of recently defined diagnostic criteria for definite or probable disease was shown by the patients with Susac syndrome. Random hexamers were used to reverse transcribe an amount of roughly 0.45 to 1 ug RNA. Amplification of TCR beta CDR3 across 54 Vbeta and 13 Jbeta was performed with immunoSEQ multiplex PCR. TCRdb re-called the immunoSEQ multiplex PCR reads with MiXCR, one entry per CDR3 protein. Among around 170,000 distinct CDR3 sequences, more than 90% were seen once, and the ten largest hold around 0.1%. In regard to this clonotype: Its antigen is as yet unknown.

The chain is built from TRBV6-5 and TRBJ2-2; 10 bases align to TRBD1. Sample: CD4+ T cells from PBMCs. This clonotype was sampled from a human donor with Susac syndrome. CDR3 nucleotide sequence: TGTGCCAGCAGGGGGACAGGGGACACCGGGGAGCTGTTTTTT. Its protein is CASRGTGDTGELFF.